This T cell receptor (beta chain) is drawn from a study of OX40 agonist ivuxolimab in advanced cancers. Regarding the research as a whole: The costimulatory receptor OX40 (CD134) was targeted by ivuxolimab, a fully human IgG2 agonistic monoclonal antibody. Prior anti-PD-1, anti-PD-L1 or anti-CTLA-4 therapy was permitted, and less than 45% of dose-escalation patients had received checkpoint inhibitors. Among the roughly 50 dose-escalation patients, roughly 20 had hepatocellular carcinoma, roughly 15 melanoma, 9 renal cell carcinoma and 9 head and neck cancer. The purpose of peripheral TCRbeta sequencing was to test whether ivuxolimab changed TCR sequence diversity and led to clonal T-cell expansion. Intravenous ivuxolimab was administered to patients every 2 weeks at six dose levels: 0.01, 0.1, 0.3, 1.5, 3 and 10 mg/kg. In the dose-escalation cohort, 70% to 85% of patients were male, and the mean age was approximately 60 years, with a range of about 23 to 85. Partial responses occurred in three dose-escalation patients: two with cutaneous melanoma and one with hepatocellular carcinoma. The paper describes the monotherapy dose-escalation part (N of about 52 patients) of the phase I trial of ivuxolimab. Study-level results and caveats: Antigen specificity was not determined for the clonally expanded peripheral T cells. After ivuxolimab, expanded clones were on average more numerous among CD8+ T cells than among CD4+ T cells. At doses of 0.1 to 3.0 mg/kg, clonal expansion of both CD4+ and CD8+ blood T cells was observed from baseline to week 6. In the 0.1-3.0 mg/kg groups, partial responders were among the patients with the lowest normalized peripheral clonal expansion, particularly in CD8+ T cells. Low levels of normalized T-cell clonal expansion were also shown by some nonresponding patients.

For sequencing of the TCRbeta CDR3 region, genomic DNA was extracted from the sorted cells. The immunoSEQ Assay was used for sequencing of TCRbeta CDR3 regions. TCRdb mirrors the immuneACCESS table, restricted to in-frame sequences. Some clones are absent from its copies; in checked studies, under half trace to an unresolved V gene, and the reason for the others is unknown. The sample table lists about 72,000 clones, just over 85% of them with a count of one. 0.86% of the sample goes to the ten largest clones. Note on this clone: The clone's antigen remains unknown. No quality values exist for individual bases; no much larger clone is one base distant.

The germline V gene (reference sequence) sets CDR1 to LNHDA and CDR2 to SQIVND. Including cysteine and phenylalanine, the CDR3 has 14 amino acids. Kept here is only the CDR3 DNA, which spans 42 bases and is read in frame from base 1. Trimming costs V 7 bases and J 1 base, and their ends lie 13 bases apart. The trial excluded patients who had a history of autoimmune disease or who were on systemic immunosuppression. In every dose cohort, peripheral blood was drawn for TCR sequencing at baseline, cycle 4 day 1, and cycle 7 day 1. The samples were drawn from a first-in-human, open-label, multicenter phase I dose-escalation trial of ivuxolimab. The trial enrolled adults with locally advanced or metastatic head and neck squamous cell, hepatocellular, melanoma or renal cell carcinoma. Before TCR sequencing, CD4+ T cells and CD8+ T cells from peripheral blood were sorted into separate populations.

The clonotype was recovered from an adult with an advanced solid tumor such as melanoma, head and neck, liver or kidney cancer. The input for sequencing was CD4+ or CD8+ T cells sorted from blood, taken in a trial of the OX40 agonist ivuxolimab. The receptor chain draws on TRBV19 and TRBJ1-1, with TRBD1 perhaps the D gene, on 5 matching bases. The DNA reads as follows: TGTGCCAGTATAAAGGGGAGGGGGAACACTGAAGCTTTCTTT. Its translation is CASIKGRGNTEAFF.